One sample yielded the 10 T cell receptor beta chains listed below, sequenced in a study of T-cell memory formation after mild COVID-19 (dated by TCRdb to the early 2020s). The library came from 5' RACE. Sequencing relied on an Illumina NovaSeq 6000. TCRdb ran its own pipeline on the public reads, namely fastp trimming at Q25 and MiXCR clone calling, and kept in-frame beta chains. Identical CDR3 proteins give one entry, which carries the most common genes and DNA. The table for this sample lists 400,000 to 500,000 distinct CDR3 sequences; roughly a quarter of them were counted only once. 8.8% of the sample rests with the top ten. Input material: PBMCs or a T cell subset sorted from them (not recorded which). The receptors come from an adult woman who had mild COVID-19 (a few samples of this study predate the infection). The sample titles of this study are shuffled in the database, so cell type and time point are left out; the donor was told from shared clones.

The chain carries TRBV18 and TRBJ2-1, with TRBD2 identical over 9 bases. The V gene end was trimmed by 2 bases and the J gene end by 9 bases; junction bases not matched to a gene: 5. Looked up from germline, CDR1 is KGHSH and CDR2 is LQKENI. This CDR3 has 14 amino acids. The CDR3 nucleotides are TGTGCCAGCTCACCATCCGCGGGAGGGTCTGAGCAGTTCTTC. Encoded protein: CASSPSAGGSEQFF.

The rearrangement uses TRBV20-1 and TRBJ2-7, with D maybe TRBD2 (6 bases). Germline CDR1 DFQATT, CDR2 SNEGSKA (reference sequence). The V end was cut by 4 bases, the J end by 2 bases, with 9 bases between. This CDR3 contains 12 residues. CDR3: CSANGGTYEQYF. CDR3 DNA sequence: TGCAGTGCTAACGGGGGAACCTACGAGCAGTACTTC.

The chain recombines TRBV7-6 with TRBJ2-2; D might be TRBD2 (6 bases). Trimming took 4 bases from V and 4 from J, leaving 13 bases between them. Per germline, CDR1 SGHVS and CDR2 FNYEAQ. CDR3 length: 15 residues. In DNA form, the CDR3 reads TGTGCCAGCAGCTCAATGGGACTTACCACCGGGGAGCTGTTTTTT. It codes for CASSSMGLTTGELFF.

The genes are TRBV20-1 and TRBJ2-7, with 8 bases aligning to TRBD2. Germline V gene data show CDR1 as DFQATT and CDR2 as SNEGSKA (reference sequence). V lost 6 bases, J lost 4 bases, and 5 bases stayed unmatched. The CDR3 is 12 amino acids. Here the CDR3 reads CSAASGQYEQYF. The CDR3 nucleotides read TGCAGTGCGGCTAGCGGGCAATACGAGCAGTACTTC.

The chain joins TRBV5-1 to TRBJ1-1, with 10 bases lining up with TRBD1. CDR1 and CDR2 (germline): SGHRS, YFSETQ. V was pared by 4 bases and J by 6 bases, with 9 bases of the junction left unmatched. The CDR3 runs 15 residues. As DNA, the CDR3 is TGCGCCAGCAGCCCCCGGACAGGGGGGAATGCTGAAGCTTTCTTT. Amino acid sequence: CASSPRTGGNAEAFF.

This CDR3 is CASRREGGGGTDTQYF. The CDR3, as DNA: TGTGCCAGCCGCCGGGAGGGGGGCGGAGGCACAGATACGCAGTATTTT. The chain uses TRBV2 and TRBJ2-3, with 8 bases lining up with TRBD2. V trimming: 8 bases; J trimming: 1 base; junction bases outside the gene matches: 11. This CDR3 has 16 residues. The germline CDR1 and CDR2 sequences are SNHLY and FYNNEI.

This rearrangement joins TRBV7-3 to TRBJ1-6; D is possibly TRBD1 (6 bases). The CDR3 extends over 19 amino acids. Trimming pared 2 bases from V and 7 bases from J, leaving 24 bases between. CDR1 SGHTA and CDR2 FQGTGA come from the germline V gene. This CDR3 reads CASSLLGGAPLSENSPLHF. CDR3 sequence (DNA): TGTGCCAGCAGCTTACTTGGGGGGGCCCCGCTGAGTGAGAATTCACCCCTCCACTTT.

Only a few counts were recorded for this clonotype. The CDR3: CASSLAPEVKETQYF. The CDR3 DNA sequence: TGTGCCAGCAGCTTAGCGCCGGAGGTGAAAGAGACCCAGTACTTC. This chain joins TRBV7-9 and TRBJ2-5; possibly TRBD2 for D (5 bases). This CDR3 has 15 amino acids. Germline V CDR1 and CDR2: SEHNR, FQNEAQ (reference sequence). Trimming stripped 0 bases from V and 3 bases from J, with 11 bases between.

This rearrangement joins TRBV9 to TRBJ2-1; no firm D call. The germline gives CDR1 SGDLS, CDR2 YYNGEE. The CDR3 is 15 residues long. Trimming took 2 bases from V and 8 from J, leaving 17 bases between them. CDR3 sequence (DNA): TGTGCCAGCAGCGTCTTGTCTAGTGAGAGCGATGAGCAGTTCTTC. Protein product: CASSVLSSESDEQFF.

This CDR3 is CASSQDAAGLGNEQFF. The CDR3 DNA follows: TGTGCCAGCAGCCAAGATGCAGCGGGACTTGGCAATGAGCAGTTCTTC. The V gene is TRBV4-2, the J gene TRBJ2-1, with 7 bases matching TRBD2. J was trimmed by 6 bases and V by 0 bases; bases with no gene match: 8. The CDR3 has 16 residues. Germline V lookup: CDR1 LGHNA, CDR2 YNFKEQ.